Listed here are 20 T cell receptor beta chains from one sample, sequenced in a study of T cells after yellow fever vaccination. TCRdb re-called the 5' RACE reads with MiXCR, one entry per CDR3 protein. The sample has hundreds of thousands of distinct CDR3 sequences, roughly a sixth seen once. The source was PBMCs, collected 5 days after the first yellow fever vaccination. All receptors come from a man aged 18 to 29 who received the YFV17D yellow fever vaccine.

This chain links TRBV11-3 with TRBJ2-1; 8 bases fit TRBD2. From germline, CDR1 is SGHNT and CDR2 YENEEA. With V trimmed by 2 bases and J by 2 bases, 5 bases remained unmatched. This CDR3 has 16 residues. CDR3 protein: CASSLSGGSTYNEQFF. The CDR3 bases are TGTGCCAGCAGCTTATCGGGGGGGTCAACCTACAATGAGCAGTTCTTC.

This clonotype was seen a few times. The genes are TRBV12-3 or TRBV12-4 and TRBJ2-1; 9 bases line up with TRBD2. This CDR3 region has 17 residues. The J segment lost 4 bases and the V segment lost 2 bases, leaving 9 bases of the junction unmatched. DNA of the CDR3: TGTGCCAGCAGTTTAATGGATAGCGGGGGACCTTACAATGAGCAGTTCTTC. Amino acids: CASSLMDSGGPYNEQFF.

The rearrangement links TRBV6-5 to TRBJ1-6, with TRBD1 matching 7 bases. The CDR3 covers 16 residues. Germline loops: CDR1 MNHEY, CDR2 SVGAGI. Trimming took 0 bases from V and 10 from J; bases not matched to a gene: 9. The CDR3 bases are TGTGCCAGCAGTTACTCCTTGCTACAGGGGAAGTCACCCCTCCACTTT. Its translation: CASSYSLLQGKSPLHF.

The chain links TRBV12-3 or TRBV12-4 to TRBJ1-4; 10 positions agree with TRBD1. Trimming cost V 5 bases and J 6 bases; bases outside gene matches: 12. CDR3 length: 17 residues. The CDR3 spells CASSRPRQGARDEKLFF. CDR3 in DNA: TGTGCCAGCAGTCGACCTCGACAGGGGGCCAGGGATGAAAAACTGTTTTTT.

The chain combines TRBV12-5 with TRBJ2-2, with a possible D match to TRBD1 (6 bases). Looked up from germline, CDR1 is LGHNT and CDR2 is FRNRAP. This CDR3 region has 16 residues. Trimming cost V 5 bases and J 5 bases, with 18 bases left between them. The CDR3 DNA reads as TGTGCTAGTGGTCCCCTCGGGCAGGGGATAACCGGGGAGCTGTTTTTT. Its translation: CASGPLGQGITGELFF.

The gene calls are TRBV7-2 and TRBJ1-1; possible D gene TRBD1, 6 bases. With 5 bases removed from V and 0 bases from J, the gap between germline ends came to 13 bases. CDR3 length equals 15 residues. Per the germline V gene, CDR1 is SGHTA and CDR2 is FQGNSA. The CDR3 nucleotides read TGTGCCAGCAGCGACGGGGGGCGGCTGAACACTGAAGCTTTCTTT. Its protein product is CASSDGGRLNTEAFF.

This clonotype turned up a few times. This chain links TRBV7-9 with TRBJ2-7; D unresolved. The germline V and J ends were trimmed by 3 bases and 4 bases, with 13 bases remaining between them. The germline gives CDR1 SEHNR, CDR2 FQNEAQ (reference sequence). The CDR3 totals 14 residues. The CDR3 protein is CASSFRTLPYEQYV. Written as DNA, the CDR3 is TGTGCCAGCAGCTTCAGGACGCTACCTTACGAGCAGTACGTC.

This clonotype was detected a few times. The gene calls are TRBV9 and TRBJ2-1; the D gene could be TRBD1 or TRBD2 (5 bases each). The V and J ends lost 2 bases and 8 bases respectively, with 20 bases between them. This CDR3 contains 16 residues. Germline CDR1 reads SGDLS; CDR2 reads YYNGEE. The CDR3 region is CASSVPVIGGTDEQFF. CDR3 coding DNA: TGTGCCAGCAGCGTTCCGGTTATTGGGGGTACCGATGAGCAGTTCTTC.

This clonotype occurred a few times. The rearrangement joins TRBV20-1 to TRBJ2-7, with D maybe TRBD2 (6 bases). The CDR3 runs 12 residues. In germline, CDR1 is DFQATT, CDR2 SNEGSKA (reference sequence). Trimming cost V 3 bases and J 5 bases, with 11 bases left between them. This chain's CDR3 is CSASGGDHEQYF. The CDR3, as DNA: TGCAGTGCTAGCGGCGGGGACCACGAGCAGTACTTC.

There are a few counts of this clonotype. The chain employs TRBV7-9 and TRBJ2-1; D remains unclear. The CDR3 totals 13 residues. V lost 6 bases and J lost 5, with 11 bases in between. Germline values: CDR1 SEHNR, CDR2 FQNEAQ (reference sequence). In DNA form, the CDR3 reads TGTGCCAGCAGTAGTTTTGAAGACAATGAGCAGTTCTTC. Amino acid sequence: CASSSFEDNEQFF.

The V and J genes are TRBV6-1 and TRBJ2-2, with 7 nucleotides matching TRBD2. Per the germline V gene, CDR1 is MNHNS and CDR2 is SASEGT. The CDR3 loop spans 17 amino acids. V lost 4 bases and J lost 5; bases outside the gene matches: 13. The CDR3 DNA follows: TGTGCCAGCAGTGCTCAAACTAGCGCCGATCAGACCGGGGAGCTGTTTTTT. Translating it yields CASSAQTSADQTGELFF.

This chain uses TRBV5-1 with TRBJ1-2, with 11 bases fitting TRBD1. The CDR3 runs 15 residues. V was pared by 7 bases and J by 4 bases, with 9 bases of the junction left unmatched. Germline assignment: CDR1 SGHRS and CDR2 YFSETQ. CDR3 nucleotides: TGCGCCAGCGGAGGACAGGGGGCCGTCAGCTATGGCTACACCTTC. This sequence encodes CASGGQGAVSYGYTF.

This clonotype was recorded at least ten times. V gene TRBV18 combines with J gene TRBJ2-3, with D hard to call. Germline CDR1 KGHSH, CDR2 LQKENI. CDR3 size: 12 residues. V dropped 1 base and J dropped 4 bases, with 3 bases sitting between them. For the CDR3, the DNA is TGTGCCAGCTCACCACTTCCAGATACGCAGTATTTT. Translated: CASSPLPDTQYF.

In this sample, this clonotype turned up many times. V usage is TRBV7-3 and J usage is TRBJ2-7; tentatively, D is TRBD1 (5 bases). The CDR3 extends over 14 amino acids. V dropped 2 bases and J dropped 3 bases, with 11 bases sitting between them. Germline loops: CDR1 SGHTA, CDR2 FQGTGA. DNA of the CDR3: TGTGCCAGCAGCTTACACCCAGGGCGCTACGAGCAGTACGTC. Its protein is CASSLHPGRYEQYV.

V gene TRBV5-5 combines with J gene TRBJ2-7; 9 bases are a match to TRBD2. With V trimmed by 4 bases and J by 3 bases, 5 bases remained unmatched. This CDR3 has 14 residues. Germline CDR1 reads SGHKS; CDR2 reads YYEKEE (reference sequence). CDR3 DNA: TGTGCCAGCAGCCTAGCGGGGTCAGGCTACGAGCAGTACGTC. This translates into CASSLAGSGYEQYV.

There are a few counts of this clonotype. The chain uses TRBV6-1 and TRBJ1-2; 11 bases agree with TRBD1. This CDR3 is built from 16 residues. Losses at the gene ends were 5 bases for V and 2 bases for J; bases not matched to a gene: 7. Germline CDR1 is MNHNS and CDR2 is SASEGT. CDR3 amino acids: CASSPGQGVINYGYTF. In DNA form, the CDR3 reads TGTGCCAGCAGTCCGGGACAGGGGGTGATAAACTATGGCTACACCTTC.

The V call is TRBV10-2, the J call TRBJ2-5; D not certain. CDR1 is WSHSY, CDR2 SAAADI, per germline. This CDR3 spans 13 amino acids. V lost 6 bases to trimming and J lost 5 bases, with 13 bases between them. The CDR3 loop reads CASRDRVGETQYF. CDR3 sequence (DNA): TGCGCCAGCAGGGACCGGGTTGGGGAGACCCAGTACTTC.

This clonotype was observed a handful of times. The V gene is TRBV7-9, the J gene TRBJ2-1; D call uncertain. V lost 5 bases and J 2 bases, leaving 16 bases between the germline ends. The germline V gene encodes CDR1 SEHNR and CDR2 FQNEAQ (reference sequence). The CDR3 runs to 16 residues. The CDR3 DNA reads TGTGCCAGCAGCCCTAGAGGCATGCCGACCTACAATGAGCAGTTCTTC. Residues: CASSPRGMPTYNEQFF.

The chain carries TRBV6-2 or TRBV6-3 and TRBJ2-7; TRBD2 matches 10 bases. This CDR3 has 16 residues. V dropped 4 bases and J dropped 5; count of bases not matched to a gene: 11. Per the germline V gene, CDR1 is MNHEY and CDR2 is SVGEGT. CDR3 protein: CASSFSLGTSDHEQYV. In DNA form, the CDR3 reads TGTGCCAGCAGTTTCAGCTTAGGGACTAGCGACCACGAGCAGTACGTC.

The V gene is TRBV2, the J gene TRBJ1-5, with D possibly TRBD1 on 5 matching bases. V was trimmed by 7 bases and J by 9 bases, leaving 16 bases between them. The CDR3 is made up of 13 amino acids. Looked up from germline, CDR1 is SNHLY and CDR2 is FYNNEI. DNA of the CDR3: TGTGCCAGCACAGGGCAGCGGCTCGTGCCCCAGCATTTT. Amino acid sequence: CASTGQRLVPQHF.